The present T cell receptor (beta chain) was sequenced within a study of T cell responses to AZD1222 COVID-19 vaccine. The assay was immunoSEQ multiplex PCR, and TCRdb's table has in-frame clones only and misses some. The table includes about 120,000 clones, roughly 89% detected once. Study-wide points: The span of vaccine-associated CD4 TCRs extended across spike, with dominance at 160-218 and 743-854. Among spike-specific TCRs, nearly half reportedly target unmutated variant regions. Donors, mostly white British, included more females; clonal diversity was possibly underestimated. The study identified only six AZD1222 recipients as seropositive at baseline.

A remark on this clone: What it binds is not known.

This receptor was taken from an adult in good health. The sample consisted of peripheral blood, taken on day 0 of AZD1222 vaccination.

This chain's CDR3 is CASSVGGANRPQHF. In nucleotides, the CDR3 is TGTGCCAGCAGCGTCGGCGGCGCCAATCGACCCCAGCATTTT. V gene TRBV9 combines with J gene TRBJ1-5; D unclear. Trimming left V 2 bases short and J 10 bases short, with 16 bases between. CDR1 SGDLS and CDR2 YYNGEE come from the germline V gene. This CDR3 spans 14 amino acids.